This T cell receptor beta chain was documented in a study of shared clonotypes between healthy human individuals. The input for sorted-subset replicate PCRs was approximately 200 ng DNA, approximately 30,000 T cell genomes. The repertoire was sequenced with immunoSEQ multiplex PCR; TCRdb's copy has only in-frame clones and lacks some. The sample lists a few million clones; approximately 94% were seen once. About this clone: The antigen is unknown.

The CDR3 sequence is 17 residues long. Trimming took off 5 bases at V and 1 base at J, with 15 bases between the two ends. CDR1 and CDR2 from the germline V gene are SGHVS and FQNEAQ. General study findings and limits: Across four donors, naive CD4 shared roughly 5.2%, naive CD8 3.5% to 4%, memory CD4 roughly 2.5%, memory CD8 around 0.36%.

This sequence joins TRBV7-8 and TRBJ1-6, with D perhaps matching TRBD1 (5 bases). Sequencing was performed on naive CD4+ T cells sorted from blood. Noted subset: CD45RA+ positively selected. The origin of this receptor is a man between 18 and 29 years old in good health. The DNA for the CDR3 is TGTGCCAGCAGCATTATCAGGGAGTATTCCTATAATTCACCCCTCCACTTT. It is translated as CASSIIREYSYNSPLHF.